The TCR beta chain under discussion was sequenced for a study of T cells expressing NK-cell markers. Background on the study: There were seven HCMV-seropositive donors and one seronegative donor among the eight sequenced.

Regarding the study as a whole: Where a few donors were concerned, these clonotypes also led the CD3+CD56-NKG2C+ fraction. In about six donors, dominant CD3+CD56+NKG2C+ clonotypes ranked among the top 10 CD8+ clonotypes.

Following a re-call of the 5' RACE reads, TCRdb has one entry per CDR3 protein and lacks DNA. This table lists hundreds of thousands of distinct CDR3 sequences. This CDR3 contains 15 residues. From germline, CDR1 is SGHRS and CDR2 YFSETQ. Details on this clonotype: Its cognate antigen is unknown.

The TCR was taken from a man between 18 and 35 years old in good health. The chain uses TRBV5-1 and TRBJ2-5; TCRdb indicates TRBD2, and absent DNA this call remains unverified. Sequenced material: blood T cells: a sorted CD56 or NKG2C T cell subset, CD4+ or CD8+ T cells, or bulk PBMC T cells (not recorded which). The CDR3: CASSAGGPRRETQYF.